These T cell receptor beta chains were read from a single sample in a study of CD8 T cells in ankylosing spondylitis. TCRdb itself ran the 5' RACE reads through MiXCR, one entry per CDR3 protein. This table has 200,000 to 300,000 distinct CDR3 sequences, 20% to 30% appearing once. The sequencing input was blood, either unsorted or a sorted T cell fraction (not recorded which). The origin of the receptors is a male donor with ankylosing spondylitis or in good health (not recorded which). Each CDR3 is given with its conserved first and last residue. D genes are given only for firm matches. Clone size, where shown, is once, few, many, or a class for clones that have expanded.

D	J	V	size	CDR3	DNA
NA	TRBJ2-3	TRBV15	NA	CATSRDPDTQYF	TGTGCCACCAGCAGAGACCCAGATACGCAGTATTTT
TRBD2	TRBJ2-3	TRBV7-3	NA	CASSLMVAGSTQYF	TGTGCCAGCAGCTTAATGGTAGCGGGGAGTACGCAGTATTTT
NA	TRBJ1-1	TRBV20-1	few	CSARDRPAGAEPEAFF	TGCAGTGCTAGAGATCGACCCGCAGGGGCGGAACCTGAAGCTTTCTTT
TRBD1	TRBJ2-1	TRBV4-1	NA	CASSRIGRARGLDEQFF	TGCGCCAGCAGCCGGATAGGCAGGGCCAGGGGGCTTGATGAGCAGTTCTTC
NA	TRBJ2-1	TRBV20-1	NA	CSPKSSPNNEQFF	TGCAGTCCCAAGAGCTCCCCAAACAATGAGCAGTTCTTC
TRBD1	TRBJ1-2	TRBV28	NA	CASTPSPGQTYGYTF	TGTGCCAGCACCCCGTCTCCGGGACAGACCTATGGCTACACCTTC
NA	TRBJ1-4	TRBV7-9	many	CASSPGGRPANEKLFF	TGTGCCAGCAGCCCCGGAGGACGGCCTGCTAATGAAAAACTGTTTTTT
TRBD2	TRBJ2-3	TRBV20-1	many	CSVRGLPLGTQYF	TGCAGCGTGCGGGGACTACCCCTCGGTACGCAGTATTTT
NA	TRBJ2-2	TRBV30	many	CAWENTGELFF	TGTGCCTGGGAGAACACCGGGGAGCTGTTTTTT
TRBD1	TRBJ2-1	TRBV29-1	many	CSVVGQYYNEQFF	TGCAGCGTGGTGGGACAGTATTACAATGAGCAGTTCTTC
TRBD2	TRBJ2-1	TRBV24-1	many	CATSDPGTSGGAYNEQFF	TGTGCCACCAGTGATCCAGGGACTAGCGGGGGGGCCTACAATGAGCAGTTCTTC
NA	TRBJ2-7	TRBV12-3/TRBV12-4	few	CASSLRDQTYYEQYF	TGTGCCAGCAGTTTACGGGACCAAACGTACTACGAGCAGTACTTC
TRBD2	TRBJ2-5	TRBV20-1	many	CSAEKRGWAQETQYF	TGCAGTGCTGAAAAGCGGGGGTGGGCCCAAGAGACCCAGTACTTC
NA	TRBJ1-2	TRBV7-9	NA	CASSFLLALYTF	TGTGCCAGCAGCTTTTTGCTGGCCCTCTACACCTTC
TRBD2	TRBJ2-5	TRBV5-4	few	CASSLASSGVGAQYF	TGTGCCAGCAGCTTGGCGTCTAGCGGGGTCGGGGCCCAGTACTTC
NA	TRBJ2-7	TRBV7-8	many	CASSLEAIYEQYF	TGTGCCAGCAGCTTAGAGGCGATCTACGAGCAGTACTTC
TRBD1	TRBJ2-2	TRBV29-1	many	CSVGQGSTTGELFF	TGCAGCGTTGGACAGGGTTCGACCACCGGGGAGCTGTTTTTT
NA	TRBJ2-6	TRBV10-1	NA	CAQTSASSGANVLTF	TGCGCCCAGACGTCTGCGTCCTCTGGGGCCAACGTCCTGACTTTC
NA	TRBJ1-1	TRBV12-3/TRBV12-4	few	CASRLVGSRGEAFF	TGTGCCAGCAGACTCGTGGGTTCTCGAGGGGAAGCTTTCTTT
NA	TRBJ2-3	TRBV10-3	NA	CAISDGRANTDTQYF	TGTGCCATCAGTGATGGGCGGGCGAACACAGATACGCAGTATTTT
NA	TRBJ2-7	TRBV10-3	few	CAIRTEARRAYEQYF	TGTGCCATCAGGACCGAGGCGCGCCGGGCCTACGAGCAGTACTTC
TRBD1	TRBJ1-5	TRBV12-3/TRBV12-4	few	CASSRDRVGQPQHF	TGTGCCAGCAGTCGGGACAGGGTCGGCCAGCCCCAGCATTTT
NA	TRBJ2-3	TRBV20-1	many	CSASASADTQYF	TGCAGTGCTAGTGCGTCCGCAGATACGCAGTATTTT
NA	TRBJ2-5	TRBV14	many	CASSARDGGTQETQYF	TGTGCCAGCAGCGCCCGGGACGGTGGGACCCAAGAGACCCAGTACTTC
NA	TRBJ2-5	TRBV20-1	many	CSASPTVETQYF	TGCAGTGCTAGTCCCACAGTAGAGACCCAGTACTTC
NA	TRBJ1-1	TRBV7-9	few	CASSRNRWGDPNTEAFF	TGTGCCAGCAGCCGAAACAGGTGGGGGGACCCGAACACTGAAGCTTTCTTT
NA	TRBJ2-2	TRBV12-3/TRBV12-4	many	CASAFSYTGELFF	TGTGCCAGCGCCTTCTCGTACACCGGGGAGCTGTTTTTT
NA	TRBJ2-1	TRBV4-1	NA	CASSQGFVGRNEQFF	TGCGCCAGCAGCCAAGGTTTCGTAGGCCGCAATGAGCAGTTCTTC
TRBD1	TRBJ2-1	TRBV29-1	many	CSVDRGVEQFF	TGCAGCGTCGACAGGGGTGTTGAGCAGTTCTTC
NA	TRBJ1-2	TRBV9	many	CASSADGLPGYTF	TGTGCCAGCAGCGCGGACGGCCTCCCTGGCTACACCTTC
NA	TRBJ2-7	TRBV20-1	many	CSAFGRGGYEQYF	TGCAGTGCATTCGGTAGGGGGGGGTACGAGCAGTACTTC
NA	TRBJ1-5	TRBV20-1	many	CSARLGREGPQHF	TGCAGTGCTAGGTTGGGCAGGGAGGGACCCCAGCATTTT
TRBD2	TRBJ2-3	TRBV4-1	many	CASSLYTSGGMDTQYF	TGCGCCAGCAGCCTCTATACTAGCGGGGGAATGGATACGCAGTATTTT
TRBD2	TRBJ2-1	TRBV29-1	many	CSARRVAGGYNEQFF	TGCAGCGCTCGCAGGGTAGCGGGGGGCTACAATGAGCAGTTCTTC
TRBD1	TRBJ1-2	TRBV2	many	CASSPTGGLGYTF	TGTGCCAGCAGTCCGACAGGGGGCCTTGGCTACACCTTC
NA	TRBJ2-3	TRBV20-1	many	CSARQGSDTQYF	TGCAGTGCTAGACAGGGATCCGATACGCAGTATTTT
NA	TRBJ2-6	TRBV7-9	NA	CASNPSSGANVLTF	TGTGCCAGCAACCCTAGCTCTGGGGCCAACGTCCTGACTTTC
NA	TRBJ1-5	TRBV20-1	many	CSAYQGGQPQHF	TGCAGTGCTTACCAAGGGGGGCAGCCCCAGCATTTT
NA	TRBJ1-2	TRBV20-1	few	CSARFQEGGGYTF	TGCAGTGCTAGATTCCAGGAAGGGGGAGGCTACACCTTC
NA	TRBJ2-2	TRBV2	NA	CASSERASHTGELFF	TGTGCCAGCAGTGAAAGGGCCAGCCACACCGGGGAGCTGTTTTTT
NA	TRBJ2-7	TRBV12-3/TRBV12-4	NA	CASSFGDTEPYEQYF	TGTGCCAGCAGTTTCGGAGACACGGAACCCTACGAGCAGTACTTC
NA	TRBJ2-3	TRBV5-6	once	CASSNPGPSTDTQYF	TGTGCCAGCAGCAACCCGGGACCTAGCACAGATACGCAGTATTTT